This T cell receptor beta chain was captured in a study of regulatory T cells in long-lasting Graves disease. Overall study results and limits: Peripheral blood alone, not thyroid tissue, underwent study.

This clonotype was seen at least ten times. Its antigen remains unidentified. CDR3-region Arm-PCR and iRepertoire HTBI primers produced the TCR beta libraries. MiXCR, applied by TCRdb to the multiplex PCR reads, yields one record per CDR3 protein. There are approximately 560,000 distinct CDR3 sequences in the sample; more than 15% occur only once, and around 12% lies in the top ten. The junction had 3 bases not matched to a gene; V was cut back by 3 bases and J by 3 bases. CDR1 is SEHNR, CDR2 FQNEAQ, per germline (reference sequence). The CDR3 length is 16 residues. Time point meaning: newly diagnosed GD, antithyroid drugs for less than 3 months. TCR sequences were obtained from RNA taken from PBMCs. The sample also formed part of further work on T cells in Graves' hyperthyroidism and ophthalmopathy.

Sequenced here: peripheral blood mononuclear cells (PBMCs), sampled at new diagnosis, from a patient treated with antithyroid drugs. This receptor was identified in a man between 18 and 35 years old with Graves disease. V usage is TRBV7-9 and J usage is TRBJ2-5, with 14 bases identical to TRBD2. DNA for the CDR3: TGTGCCAGCAGCTTTGGACTAGCGGGAGGAGAAGAGACCCAGTACTTC. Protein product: CASSFGLAGGEETQYF.